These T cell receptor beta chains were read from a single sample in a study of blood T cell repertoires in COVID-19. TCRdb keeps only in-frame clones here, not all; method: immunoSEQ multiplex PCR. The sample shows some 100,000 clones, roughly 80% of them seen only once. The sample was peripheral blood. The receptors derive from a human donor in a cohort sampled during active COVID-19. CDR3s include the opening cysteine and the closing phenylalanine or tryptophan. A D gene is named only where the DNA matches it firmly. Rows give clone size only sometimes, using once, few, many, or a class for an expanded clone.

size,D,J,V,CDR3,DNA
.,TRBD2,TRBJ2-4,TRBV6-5,CATWRGFPDKNIQYF,TGTGCCACCTGGCGGGGGTTCCCCGACAAAAACATTCAGTACTTC
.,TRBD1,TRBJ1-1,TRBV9,CASSTRQGLNTEAFF,TGTGCCAGCAGCACTCGACAGGGATTGAACACTGAAGCTTTCTTT
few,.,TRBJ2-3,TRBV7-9,CASSSLAEEPTQYF,TGTGCCAGCAGCTCATTGGCGGAAGAACCTACGCAGTATTTT
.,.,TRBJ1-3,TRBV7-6,CASSPTRGSGNTIYF,TGTGCCAGCAGCCCTACGCGGGGCTCTGGAAACACCATATATTTT
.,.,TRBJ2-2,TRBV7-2,CASSLMGQYTGELFF,TGTGCCAGCAGCTTAATGGGGCAGTACACCGGGGAGCTGTTTTTT
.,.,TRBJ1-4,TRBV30,CAWSARAGEKLFF,TGTGCCTGGAGCGCCCGCGCGGGGGAAAAACTGTTTTTT
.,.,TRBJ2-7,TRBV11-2,CASSKGTTSYEQYF,TGTGCCAGCAGCAAAGGGACAACATCCTACGAGCAGTACTTC
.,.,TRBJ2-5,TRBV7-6,CASSLALGDTMDF,TGTGCCAGCAGCTTAGCGCTGGGGGACACCATGGACTTC
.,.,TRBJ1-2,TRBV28,CASSSGGGKRHGYTF,TGTGCCAGCAGTTCGGGAGGGGGTAAAAGGCATGGCTACACCTTC
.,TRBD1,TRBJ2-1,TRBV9,CASSVALGQGVNEQFF,TGTGCCAGCAGCGTAGCCCTCGGACAGGGGGTAAATGAGCAGTTCTTC
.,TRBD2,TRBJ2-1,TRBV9,CASSLGTSGGNEQFF,TGTGCCAGCAGCCTCGGGACTAGCGGGGGGAATGAGCAGTTCTTC
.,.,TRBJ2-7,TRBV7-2,CASSLGLQYEQYF,TGTGCCAGCAGCTTAGGACTTCAATACGAGCAGTACTTC
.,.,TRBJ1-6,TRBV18,CASSPDEGVRSPLHF,TGTGCCAGCTCACCGGACGAGGGGGTAAGGTCACCCCTCCACTTT
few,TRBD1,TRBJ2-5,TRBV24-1,CATSDPGTEETQYF,TGTGCCACCAGTGACCCTGGGACAGAAGAGACCCAGTACTTC
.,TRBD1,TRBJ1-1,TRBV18,CASSPRDRVTEAFF,TGTGCCAGCTCACCCCGGGACAGGGTCACTGAAGCTTTCTTT
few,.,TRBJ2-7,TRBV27,CASSPRPPSAHEQYF,TGTGCCAGCAGTCCCCGCCCGCCCAGCGCCCACGAGCAGTACTTC
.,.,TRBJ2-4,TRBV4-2,CASSPLGAKNIQYF,TGTGCCAGCAGCCCACTAGGGGCCAAAAACATTCAGTACTTC
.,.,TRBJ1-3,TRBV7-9,CASSFDRTTIYF,TGTGCCAGCAGCTTCGACAGGACAACCATATATTTT
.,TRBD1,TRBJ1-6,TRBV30,CAYHSTGVYNSPLHF,TGTGCCTATCACTCCACAGGGGTGTATAATTCACCCCTCCACTTT
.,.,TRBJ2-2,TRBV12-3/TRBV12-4,CASLRAGELFF,TGTGCCAGTTTACGGGCCGGGGAGCTGTTTTTT
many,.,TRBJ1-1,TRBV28,CASSSLGLGTEAFF,TGTGCCAGCAGTAGCCTGGGACTGGGGACTGAAGCTTTCTTT
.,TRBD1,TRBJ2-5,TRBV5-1,CASSIVGQAQETQYF,TGCGCCAGCAGCATTGTGGGACAGGCCCAAGAGACCCAGTACTTC
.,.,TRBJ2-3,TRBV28,CASSLSGTDTQYF,TGTGCCAGCAGTTTATCCGGGACAGATACGCAGTATTTT
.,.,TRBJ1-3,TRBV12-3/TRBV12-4,CASSPSNTIYF,TGTGCCAGCAGCCCCTCAAACACCATATATTTT
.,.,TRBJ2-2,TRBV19,CASSTSGYTGELFF,TGTGCCAGTAGTACCTCAGGGTACACCGGGGAGCTGTTTTTT
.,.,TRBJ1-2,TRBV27,CASRTSRVGNYGYTF,TGTGCCAGCAGGACTTCCAGGGTGGGGAACTATGGCTACACCTTC
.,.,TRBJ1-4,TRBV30,CAWSVQGREKLFF,TGTGCCTGGAGTGTACAAGGGAGGGAAAAACTGTTTTTT
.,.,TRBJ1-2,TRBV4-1,CASSQAGNYGYTF,TGCGCCAGCAGCCAAGCAGGAAACTATGGCTACACCTTC
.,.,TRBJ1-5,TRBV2,CASRKGDQPQHF,TGTGCCAGCAGAAAGGGGGACCAGCCCCAGCATTTT